Shown below are 30 T cell receptor beta chains from a single sample sequenced in a study of T cells expressing NK-cell markers. TCRdb re-analyzed the 5' RACE reads; it lists each CDR3 protein once, without DNA. This table lists 550,000 to 600,000 distinct CDR3 sequences. Sequencing used blood T cells: a sorted CD56 or NKG2C T cell subset, CD4+ or CD8+ T cells, or bulk PBMC T cells (not recorded which). Receptors were obtained from a man aged 18 to 29 in good health.

The rearrangement links TRBV6-5 to TRBJ1-2; TCRdb returns TRBD1, unconfirmable since there is no DNA. The CDR3 extends over 16 amino acids. Germline V lookup: CDR1 MNHEY, CDR2 SVGAGI. The CDR3 region is CASSYMVPGGSYGYTF.

The gene calls are TRBV20-1 and TRBJ1-6; the TRBD1 assignment by TCRdb is unverifiable without DNA. Germline CDR1 reads DFQATT; CDR2 reads SNEGSKA (reference sequence). This CDR3 is built from 15 residues. The CDR3 sequence is CSARAGLSYNSPLHF.

This chain joins TRBV7-2 and TRBJ2-7; there is no DNA to check the TCRdb D call of TRBD2. The CDR3 consists of 17 residues. CDR1 is SGHTA and CDR2 is FQGNSA in the germline V gene. CDR3 in amino acids: CASSSRLAGEVLYEQYF.

The V gene is TRBV7-3, the J gene TRBJ2-1; TCRdb designates TRBD2, a call that cannot be tested without DNA. The CDR3 runs 15 residues. Germline CDR1 reads SGHTA; CDR2 reads FQGTGA. CDR3 region: CASSSGLAGTDEQFF.

The rearrangement uses TRBV10-3 and TRBJ1-6; absent DNA, TCRdb's TRBD1 call cannot be checked. The CDR3 contains 15 residues. Germline CDR1 ENHRY, CDR2 SYGVKD. The CDR3 here is CAISGETGMNSPLHF.

J is TRBJ1-2 and V is TRBV29-1; TCRdb gives TRBD1 as the D gene, but with no DNA this cannot be confirmed. The CDR3 extends over 15 amino acids. Germline V CDR1 and CDR2: SQVTM, ANQGSEA. CDR3 sequence reads: CSVEPPRDRVYGYTF.

The chain uses TRBV3-1 and TRBJ1-6. Germline loops: CDR1 LGHDT, CDR2 YNNKEL (reference sequence). The length of the CDR3 is 13 residues. CDR3 region: CASSQVSDSPLHF.

This CDR3 reads CASSLAGSPQETQYF. The chain combines TRBV5-6 with TRBJ2-5; lacking DNA, the TRBD1 call made by TCRdb goes unchecked. The CDR3 is made up of 15 amino acids. CDR1 SGHDT and CDR2 YYEEEE come from the germline V gene.

The CDR3 reads CASSKRGGQETQYF. The chain joins TRBV13 to TRBJ2-5; TCRdb returns TRBD1, unconfirmable since there is no DNA. The CDR3 consists of 14 residues. Germline CDR1 reads PRHDT; CDR2 reads FYEKMQ (reference sequence). Full variable domain (remainder filled in from reference TRBV13 and TRBJ2-5): AAGVIQSPRHLIKEKRETATLKCYPIPRHDTVYWYQQGPGQDPQFLISFYEKMQSDKGSIPDRFSAQQFSDYHSELNMSSLELGDSALYFCASSKRGGQETQYFGPGTRLLVL.

The chain employs TRBV4-3 and TRBJ2-1; TCRdb selects TRBD1, and the lack of DNA leaves this call unchecked. Germline V CDR1 and CDR2: LGHNA, YSLEER. The CDR3 totals 19 residues. CDR3 loop: CASSQERFREIRVYNEQFF.

The rearrangement uses TRBV11-2 and TRBJ2-2; TCRdb picks TRBD2, but there is no DNA to check that call. This CDR3 has 17 residues. Germline V gene lookup returns CDR1 SGHAT and CDR2 FQNNGV. The CDR3 loop reads CASSLSSGRPNTGELFF.

The chain links TRBV2 to TRBJ2-3; absent DNA, TCRdb's TRBD2 call cannot be checked. The CDR3 totals 15 residues. CDR1 and CDR2 (germline): SNHLY, FYNNEI. CDR3 sequence: CASRIAGKHTDTQYF.

J is TRBJ2-7 and V is TRBV15; TCRdb proposes TRBD1, but this gene call is untestable without DNA. The CDR3 contains 14 residues. Germline V gene data show CDR1 as LNHNV and CDR2 as YYDKDF (reference sequence). The CDR3 reads CATSVDTGPYEQYF. Looking up the rest from reference TRBV15 and TRBJ2-7 gives the full variable domain: DAMVIQNPRYQVTQFGKPVTLSCSQTLNHNVMYWYQQKSSQAPKLLFHYYDKDFNNEADTPDNFQSRRPNTSFCFLDIRSPGLGDTAMYLCATSVDTGPYEQYFGPGTRLTVT.

The chain carries TRBV7-9 and TRBJ1-1. CDR3 length equals 12 residues. Looked up from germline, CDR1 is SEHNR and CDR2 is FQNEAQ (reference sequence). CDR3: CASSLAGGGSFF.

The chain uses TRBV5-1 and TRBJ1-1. The length of the CDR3 is 15 residues. The germline gives CDR1 SGHRS, CDR2 YFSETQ. The CDR3 spells CASSQSITPNTEAFF. Complete variable domain (other parts from reference TRBV5-1 and TRBJ1-1): KAGVTQTPRYLIKTRGQQVTLSCSPISGHRSVSWYQQTPGQGLQFLFEYFSETQRNKGNFPGRFSGRQFSNSRSEMNVSTLELGDSALYLCASSQSITPNTEAFFGQGTRLTVV.

This chain uses TRBV7-9 with TRBJ2-1; lacking DNA, the TRBD2 call made by TCRdb goes unchecked. Germline CDR1 SEHNR, CDR2 FQNEAQ (reference sequence). The CDR3 loop spans 15 amino acids. CDR3: CASSLSGGEVHEQFF.

The chain recombines TRBV27 with TRBJ2-3. This CDR3 spans 13 amino acids. In germline, CDR1 is MNHEY, CDR2 SMNVEV (reference sequence). The CDR3 loop reads CASRKLSTDTQYF.

The chain recombines TRBV28 with TRBJ2-5; TCRdb outputs TRBD1, but without DNA this stays unchecked. CDR3 size: 14 residues. In germline, CDR1 is MDHEN, CDR2 SYDVKM. This CDR3 reads CASSAVPIQETQYF. The complete variable domain, with remaining parts taken from reference TRBV28 and TRBJ2-5, reads DVKVTQSSRYLVKRTGEKVFLECVQDMDHENMFWYRQDPGLGLRLIYFSYDVKMKEKGDIPEGYSVSREKKERFSLILESASTNQTSMYLCASSAVPIQETQYFGPGTRLLVL.

This chain connects TRBV12-3 or TRBV12-4 to TRBJ2-1; checking the TCRdb D call of TRBD1 is not possible without DNA. This CDR3 is built from 15 residues. The CDR3 reads CASREQGSGHNEQFF.

This rearrangement joins TRBV12-3 or TRBV12-4 to TRBJ2-3; as DNA is missing, the TRBD2 call by TCRdb cannot be tested. The CDR3 totals 12 residues. This CDR3 reads CASSPSGTSEYF.

The chain recombines TRBV11-2 with TRBJ2-1. The CDR3 length is 14 residues. CDR1 and CDR2 from the germline V gene are SGHAT and FQNNGV. The CDR3 here is CASSLVDPHNEQFF.

This chain joins TRBV3-1 and TRBJ2-3. CDR1 and CDR2 (germline): LGHDT, YNNKEL (reference sequence). The CDR3 loop spans 16 amino acids. The CDR3 loop is CASSQNPGASTDTQYF.

This chain uses TRBV20-1 with TRBJ2-1; the D call from TCRdb, TRBD2, cannot be confirmed without DNA. The CDR3 is 14 residues long. CDR1 is DFQATT and CDR2 is SNEGSKA in the germline V gene (reference sequence). CDR3 residues: CSAAWGTSGVGEFF.

The genes are TRBV7-2 and TRBJ2-1. The CDR3 is 15 amino acids. Germline CDR1 is SGHTA and CDR2 is FQGNSA. The CDR3 reads CASSLGTSGVDEQFF.

CDR3: CASSLSMSRADTQYF. The V and J genes are TRBV27 and TRBJ2-3; there is no DNA to check the TCRdb D call of TRBD1. The germline V gene encodes CDR1 MNHEY and CDR2 SMNVEV (reference sequence). The CDR3 spans 15 residues.

CDR3 in amino acids: CASSTHRGQGGQYF. This chain links TRBV28 with TRBJ2-5; the D call of TRBD1 rests on TCRdb alone, since no DNA is present to check it. The germline CDR1 and CDR2 sequences are MDHEN and SYDVKM. CDR3 length equals 14 residues. Using reference TRBV28 and TRBJ2-5 for the parts outside the CDR3, the full variable domain is DVKVTQSSRYLVKRTGEKVFLECVQDMDHENMFWYRQDPGLGLRLIYFSYDVKMKEKGDIPEGYSVSREKKERFSLILESASTNQTSMYLCASSTHRGQGGQYFGPGTRLLVL.

The chain combines TRBV11-2 with TRBJ2-5; TCRdb gives TRBD1 as the D gene, but with no DNA this cannot be confirmed. Per germline, CDR1 SGHAT and CDR2 FQNNGV. The CDR3 extends over 17 amino acids. The CDR3 is CASSSVPPGPIQETQYF. Complete variable domain (other parts from reference TRBV11-2 and TRBJ2-5): EAGVAQSPRYKIIEKRQSVAFWCNPISGHATLYWYQQILGQGPKLLIQFQNNGVVDDSQLPKDRFSAERLKGVDSTLKIQPAKLEDSAVYLCASSSVPPGPIQETQYFGPGTRLLVL.

The chain combines TRBV11-2 with TRBJ2-3; the D gene TCRdb calls, TRBD1, cannot be checked with no DNA. Germline V lookup: CDR1 SGHAT, CDR2 FQNNGV. CDR3 length equals 14 residues. The CDR3 is CASSLPDATDTQYF.

CDR3 sequence reads: CASSPQSKADTQYF. The chain links TRBV18 to TRBJ2-3; the TCRdb D gene call, TRBD2, has no DNA to confirm it. Germline loops: CDR1 KGHSH, CDR2 LQKENI. The CDR3 has 14 residues.

The V call is TRBV12-3 or TRBV12-4, the J call TRBJ2-7; TCRdb names TRBD2, which stays unverified in the absence of DNA. The CDR3 is made up of 15 amino acids. The CDR3 region is CASSPAGGRIYEQYF.